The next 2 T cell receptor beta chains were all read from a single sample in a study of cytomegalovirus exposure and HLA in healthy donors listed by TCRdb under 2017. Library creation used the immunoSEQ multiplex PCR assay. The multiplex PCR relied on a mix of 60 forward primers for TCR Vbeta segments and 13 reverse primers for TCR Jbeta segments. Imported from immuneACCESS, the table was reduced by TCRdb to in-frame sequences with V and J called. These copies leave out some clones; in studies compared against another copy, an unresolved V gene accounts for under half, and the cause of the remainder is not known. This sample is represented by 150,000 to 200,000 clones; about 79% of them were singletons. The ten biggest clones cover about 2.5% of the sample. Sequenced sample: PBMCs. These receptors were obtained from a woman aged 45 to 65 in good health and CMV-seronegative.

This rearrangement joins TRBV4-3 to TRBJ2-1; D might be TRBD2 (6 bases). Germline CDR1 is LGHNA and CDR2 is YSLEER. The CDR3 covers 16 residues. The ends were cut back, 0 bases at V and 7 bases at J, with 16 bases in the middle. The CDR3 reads CASSQDLSGGWNEQFF. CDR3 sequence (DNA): TGCGCCAGCAGCCAAGATCTCAGCGGAGGGTGGAATGAGCAGTTCTTC.

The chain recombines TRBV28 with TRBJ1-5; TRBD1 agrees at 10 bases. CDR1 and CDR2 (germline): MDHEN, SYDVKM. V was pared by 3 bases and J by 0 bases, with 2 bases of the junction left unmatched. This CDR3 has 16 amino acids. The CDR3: CASSFRDRGSNQPQHF. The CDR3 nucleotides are TGTGCCAGCAGTTTCCGGGACAGGGGTAGCAATCAGCCCCAGCATTTT. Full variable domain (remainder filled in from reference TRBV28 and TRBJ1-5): DVKVTQSSRYLVKRTGEKVFLECVQDMDHENMFWYRQDPGLGLRLIYFSYDVKMKEKGDIPEGYSVSREKKERFSLILESASTNQTSMYLCASSFRDRGSNQPQHFGDGTRLSIL.